This note documents a single TCR beta chain sequence. The V gene lost 1 base and the J gene lost 9 bases, with 7 bases spanning the gap. Germline CDR1 reads SGHTA; CDR2 reads FQGTGA. This CDR3 region has 12 residues. Authors' data handling: Using reference gene primer amplification, nucleated cell counts were estimated. Clones were sequenced by immunoSEQ multiplex PCR, and TCRdb holds only the in-frame ones, with some missing. From that table come the V and J calls and clone size; the DNA was used to work out D and trimming. The sample lists thousands of clones, about 88% occurring once. The data belong to a study of blood T cell repertoires in COVID-19. Across the study: The samples span acute and convalescent COVID-19 from the United States, Italy and Spain. Sources were T cells, B-cell-depleted T cells, or PBMCs; the material itself was cDNA or gDNA.

Sequencing used peripheral blood. This receptor was obtained from a human donor with active COVID-19. The donor label of this sample is uncertain. The chain is built from TRBV7-3 and TRBJ2-1; tentative D call: TRBD2 (5 bases). The CDR3 coding sequence is TGTGCCAGCAGCTTAAGCCGGGGTGAGCAGTTCTTC. Its translation: CASSLSRGEQFF.